The 23 T cell receptor beta chains below were found in one sample sequenced in a study of vaccination and CD4 T cells after COVID-19. Documented treatment: roughly ten-day PBMC culture with coronavirus spike peptide pools or control peptides (ViraFEST assay). These receptors have no known antigen. Sequenced with the Oncomine TCR Beta short-read assay was DNA taken from cultured CD4+ T cells. TCRdb recomputed calls from the PCR reads with MiXCR, one row per CDR3 protein. Here the sample spans 20,000 to 30,000 distinct CDR3 sequences, 35% to 50% being singletons. The sequenced sample consisted of CD4+ T cells from blood, cultured in vitro. These receptors all come from a human donor who had recovered from COVID-19.

The V gene is TRBV18, the J gene TRBJ1-1; no clear D. The CDR3 is 13 residues long. CDR1 and CDR2 (germline): KGHSH, LQKENI. V dropped 4 bases and J dropped 1 base, with 7 bases sitting between them. For the CDR3, the DNA is TGTGCCAGCTCACTGACGGAGAACACTGAAGCTTTCTTT. Amino acids: CASSLTENTEAFF.

The CDR3 is CATSSDTGELFF. The CDR3 DNA reads TGTGCCACCAGCAGTGACACCGGGGAGCTGTTTTTT. V is TRBV15 and J is TRBJ2-2; D unresolved. Germline-derived CDR1 and CDR2 are LNHNV and YYDKDF (reference sequence). Trimming took 3 bases from V and 3 from J, leaving 2 bases between them. The CDR3 spans 12 residues.

This clonotype was seen a few times. At one boundary the junction diverges from the germline segment, which might be a read error. This rearrangement joins TRBV20-1 to TRBJ2-1, with no clear D. Germline loops: CDR1 DFQATT, CDR2 SNEGSKA (reference sequence). CDR3 length: 12 amino acids. In nucleotides, the CDR3 is TGCAGTTCTAGTCCAAACCCCAATGAGCAGTTCTTC. Translation: CSSSPNPNEQFF.

This chain links TRBV27 with TRBJ1-1; 7 nucleotides agree with TRBD1. There are 14 residues in the CDR3. J lost 1 base, V lost 5 bases, and 4 bases had no gene match. Germline V gene data show CDR1 as MNHEY and CDR2 as SMNVEV (reference sequence). CDR3 bases: TGTGCCAGCAGTCGGACAGGCCGGAACACTGAAGCTTTCTTT. Amino acid sequence: CASSRTGRNTEAFF.

This clonotype was seen more than once but under ten times. The CDR3 loop is CASSSRPLAGGNTGELFF. For the CDR3, the DNA is TGTGCCAGCAGCTCACGCCCACTAGCGGGGGGGAACACCGGGGAGCTGTTTTTT. J is TRBJ2-2 and V is TRBV7-2, with 12 bases aligning to TRBD2. The CDR3 extends over 18 amino acids. The V gene end was trimmed by 4 bases and the J gene end by 1 base; junction bases not matched to a gene: 7. Germline CDR1 is SGHTA and CDR2 is FQGNSA.

The chain has TRBV20-1 and TRBJ2-7; D is undetermined. This CDR3 spans 11 amino acids. Trimming took 6 bases from V and 3 from J, leaving 9 bases between them. Germline CDR1 and CDR2: DFQATT and SNEGSKA (reference sequence). Here the CDR3 reads CSAMPVYEQYF. The CDR3 DNA follows: TGCAGTGCCATGCCCGTCTACGAGCAGTACTTC.

Only one count was recorded for this clonotype. The J gene is TRBJ2-3, the V gene TRBV7-2, with a weak D call TRBD2 (6 bases). Trimming removed 8 bases from V and 7 bases from J, with 16 bases in between. Germline V gene lookup returns CDR1 SGHTA and CDR2 FQGNSA. This CDR3 is built from 13 residues. CDR3: CASGLRGSNTQYF. In DNA, the CDR3 is TGTGCCAGCGGGCTTCGGGGGAGCAATACGCAGTATTTT.

On this clonotype itself: The conserved closing phenylalanine or tryptophan is absent in this CDR3, likely reflecting a read error. The chain combines TRBV7-2 with TRBJ1-2; D gene uncertain. CDR3 length: 14 amino acids. V was shortened by 1 base and J by 4 bases, with 10 bases between the two germline ends. CDR1 and CDR2 (germline): SGHTA, FQGNSA. CDR3 sequence reads: CASSLVPGGYGYTL. CDR3 in DNA: TGTGCCAGCAGCTTAGTACCAGGCGGCTATGGCTACACCTTG.

Only a few counts were recorded for this clonotype. The J gene is TRBJ1-5, the V gene TRBV19, with 11 bases identical to TRBD1. The CDR3 is made up of 16 amino acids. Germline V gives CDR1 LNHDA, CDR2 SQIVND (reference sequence). Trimming removed 10 bases from V and 4 bases from J; junction bases left unmatched: 12. In DNA, the CDR3 is TGTGCCACCGACCAGGGACAGGGGGTCGGAAATCAGCCCCAGCATTTT. Protein sequence: CATDQGQGVGNQPQHF.

The chain recombines TRBV10-2 with TRBJ1-1; 7 nucleotides align to TRBD1. The CDR3 is 13 residues long. The V and J ends lost 7 bases and 5 bases, in that order; junction bases with no gene match: 7. Germline CDR1 is WSHSY and CDR2 is SAAADI. In DNA, the CDR3 is TGCGCCAGCATGAACAGGGGTGGTACTGAAGCTTTCTTT. This codes for CASMNRGGTEAFF.

The CDR3 spells CASSPGTNYGYTF. In DNA, the CDR3 is TGTGCCAGCAGCCCAGGGACTAACTATGGCTACACCTTC. This chain joins TRBV6-1 and TRBJ1-2; D may be TRBD1 (5 bases). This CDR3 is built from 13 residues. The V end lost 6 bases, the J end lost 0 bases, and 8 bases lay between the germline ends. From germline, CDR1 is MNHNS and CDR2 SASEGT.

The gene calls are TRBV20-1 and TRBJ1-5; TRBD1 might be the D (6 bases). This CDR3 comprises 16 residues. Germline CDR1 reads DFQATT; CDR2 reads SNEGSKA (reference sequence). Trimming shortened V by 1 base and J by 0 bases, and 13 bases separated the two germline ends. The CDR3 sequence: CSARVGQLNSNQPQHF. Here the CDR3 DNA reads TGCAGTGCTAGAGTAGGACAGCTAAATAGCAATCAGCCCCAGCATTTT.

The rearrangement joins TRBV11-3 to TRBJ2-1; 7 bases line up with TRBD1. Germline V lookup: CDR1 SGHNT, CDR2 YENEEA. Trimming took 5 bases from V and 5 from J; bases not matched to a gene: 6. The CDR3 loop spans 14 amino acids. The CDR3 nucleotides are TGTGCCAGCAGCCAAGGGGGCAGTAACAATGAGCAGTTCTTC. Translation gives CASSQGGSNNEQFF.

This chain connects TRBV28 to TRBJ2-6; D remains unclear. The CDR3 spans 14 residues. CDR1 and CDR2 from the germline V gene are MDHEN and SYDVKM. With 3 bases removed from V and 5 bases from J, the gap between germline ends came to 8 bases. CDR3 bases: TGTGCCAGCAGTTTCCTCTTCCGGGCCAACGTCCTGACTTTC. Residues: CASSFLFRANVLTF. Full variable domain (outside the CDR3, taken from reference TRBV28 and TRBJ2-6): DVKVTQSSRYLVKRTGEKVFLECVQDMDHENMFWYRQDPGLGLRLIYFSYDVKMKEKGDIPEGYSVSREKKERFSLILESASTNQTSMYLCASSFLFRANVLTFGAGSRLTVL.

This chain uses TRBV6-1 with TRBJ1-2, with TRBD1 identical over 9 bases. Trimming cost V 3 bases and J 3 bases; bases outside gene matches: 2. Germline assignment: CDR1 MNHNS and CDR2 SASEGT. The CDR3 covers 14 residues. CDR3: CASSDGTGYYGYTF. CDR3 in DNA: TGTGCCAGCAGTGACGGGACAGGGTACTATGGCTACACCTTC.

The chain couples TRBV7-3 to TRBJ2-5; D is unresolved. Germline V gives CDR1 SGHTA, CDR2 FQGTGA. Trimming took off 1 base at V and 2 bases at J, with 17 bases between the two ends. The CDR3 has 17 residues. DNA of the CDR3: TGTGCCAGCAGCTTAAATGGCCAGACTCGAAGACAAGAGACCCAGTACTTC. It translates to CASSLNGQTRRQETQYF.

The CDR3 region has the DNA TGCGCCAGCAGCTTGGAACAGATGAACACTGAAGCTTTCTTT. It yields the protein CASSLEQMNTEAFF. The chain links TRBV5-1 to TRBJ1-1; no reliable D call. Trimming shortened V by 0 bases and J by 0 bases, and 6 bases separated the two germline ends. CDR1 is SGHRS and CDR2 is YFSETQ in the germline V gene. The CDR3 has 14 amino acids.

Comment on this clonotype: A much larger clone sits a single nucleotide away, making a read error possible. V gene TRBV6-1 combines with J gene TRBJ2-5; TRBD2 agrees at 7 bases. The CDR3 runs 15 residues. Germline V gene data show CDR1 as MNHNS and CDR2 as SASEGT. The junction had 8 bases not matched to a gene; V was cut back by 5 bases and J by 2 bases. CDR3 amino acids: CASSTLFGGQETQYF. The CDR3 coding sequence is TGTGCCAGCAGTACCCTCTTCGGGGGGCAAGAGACCCAGTACTTC.

This clonotype was observed a handful of times. V and J are TRBV28 and TRBJ2-1; tentatively, D is TRBD2 (6 bases). There are 14 residues in the CDR3. CDR1 is MDHEN, CDR2 SYDVKM, per germline. V was clipped by 8 bases and J by 3 bases, with 14 bases between them. The CDR3 DNA is TGTGCCAGCGACGGGAGTTCGGTCTACAATGAGCAGTTCTTC. Encoded protein: CASDGSSVYNEQFF.

The CDR3 nucleotides read TGTGCCAGCAGCCAACGGCTAGCGGGGGTGCAAGAGACCCAGTACTTC. This sequence encodes CASSQRLAGVQETQYF. This sequence joins TRBV4-2 and TRBJ2-5; TRBD2 matches 10 bases. The V gene's germline CDR1 is LGHNA and CDR2 YNFKEQ. The CDR3 sequence is 16 residues long. J gave up 2 bases and V 2 bases, and 5 bases lay outside the gene matches.

The chain recombines TRBV23-1 with TRBJ1-1; possibly TRBD1 for D (5 bases). TRBV23-1 falls under the ORF class, with uncertain function. The CDR3 is made up of 17 amino acids. Trimming removed 1 base at V and 0 bases at J, with 15 bases between. The CDR3 nucleotides read TGCGCCAGCAGTCAATGGGGGAACAGATTGATGAACACTGAAGCTTTCTTT. It is translated as CASSQWGNRLMNTEAFF.

The chain is built from TRBV19 and TRBJ1-2; possible D gene TRBD1, 5 bases. The CDR3 sequence is 15 residues long. Germline CDR1 is LNHDA and CDR2 is SQIVND (reference sequence). V shed 9 bases and J shed 4 bases, with 21 bases lying between them. This CDR3 reads CASKASGPRLYGYTF. CDR3 nucleotide sequence: TGTGCCAGCAAAGCATCGGGACCCCGACTCTATGGCTACACCTTC.

The rearrangement joins TRBV20-1 to TRBJ2-4; TRBD2 matches 13 bases. Losses at the gene ends were 3 bases for V and 3 bases for J; bases not matched to a gene: 5. The CDR3 contains 16 residues. Germline CDR1 DFQATT, CDR2 SNEGSKA (reference sequence). This CDR3 is CSASGLAGANKNIQYF. DNA of the CDR3: TGCAGTGCTAGCGGACTAGCGGGGGCCAACAAAAACATTCAGTACTTC.